A selection of T cell receptor beta chains follows, all from one sample in a study of memory CD4+ T cells and cytomegalovirus serostatus. Sequencing was performed with immunoSEQ multiplex PCR; in TCRdb, only in-frame clones are kept and a portion is missing. The data hold 80,000 or so clones, with around four fifths observed a single time. Sample: memory CD4+ T cells from blood. The receptors here all came from an adult in good health and CMV-seropositive. CDR3s include the opening cysteine and the closing phenylalanine or tryptophan. D genes are given only for firm matches. The size field is filled for only some rows; it gives once, few, many or a size class.

length: 10; V: TRBV29-1; D: NA; J: TRBJ1-2; size: NA; DNA: TGCAGCGTTGAAGAAGTTGGCTACACCTTC; CDR3: CSVEEVGYTF
length: 13; V: TRBV5-4; D: TRBD1; J: TRBJ1-1; size: NA; DNA: TGTGCCAGCAGCAGGGACAGGGGGCGTAGGGCTTTCTTT; CDR3: CASSRDRGRRAFF
length: 15; V: TRBV18; D: NA; J: TRBJ1-2; size: NA; DNA: TGTGCCAGCTCACCGTTGCAACAGGCAGACTATGGCTACACCTTC; CDR3: CASSPLQQADYGYTF
length: 13; V: TRBV6-6; D: NA; J: TRBJ1-4; size: NA; DNA: TGTGCCAGCAGAGGGCCGAGAAATGAAAAACTGTTTTTT; CDR3: CASRGPRNEKLFF
length: 12; V: TRBV29-1; D: NA; J: TRBJ1-1; size: NA; DNA: TGCAGCGTTGCACAGGAGAACACTGAAGCTTTCTTT; CDR3: CSVAQENTEAFF
length: 16; V: TRBV19; D: TRBD1; J: TRBJ2-1; size: NA; DNA: TGTGCCAGTAGTATTCCGGGACAGGGAGGAGGTGATGAGCAGTTCTTC; CDR3: CASSIPGQGGGDEQFF
length: 14; V: TRBV4-2; D: NA; J: TRBJ1-5; size: NA; DNA: TGTGCCAGCAGCCGAGAGTTAAGTAATCAGCCCCAGCATTTT; CDR3: CASSRELSNQPQHF
length: 13; V: TRBV29-1; D: TRBD1; J: TRBJ1-5; size: medium-sized; DNA: TGCAGCGTTGATCAGGGGGAGGGTCAGCCCCAGCATTTT; CDR3: CSVDQGEGQPQHF
length: 13; V: TRBV7-2; D: NA; J: TRBJ2-1; size: NA; DNA: TGTGCCTGCAAGATTGCTGCCTACAATGAGCAGTTCTTC; CDR3: CACKIAAYNEQFF
length: 13; V: TRBV6-4; D: TRBD2; J: TRBJ2-1; size: NA; DNA: TGTGCCAGATACTCTGGCGGGGGTAATGAGCAGTTCTTC; CDR3: CARYSGGGNEQFF
length: 15; V: TRBV28; D: NA; J: TRBJ2-2; size: NA; DNA: TGTGCCAGCCTTCGGGGAAACAGACGCACCGGGGAGCTGTTTTTT; CDR3: CASLRGNRRTGELFF
length: 18; V: TRBV7-8; D: NA; J: TRBJ2-7; size: NA; DNA: TGTGCCAGCAGCTCAGGGGTTAGCGCGGATGTAATCTCCTACGAGCAGTACTTC; CDR3: CASSSGVSADVISYEQYF
length: 12; V: TRBV7-6; D: NA; J: TRBJ2-3; size: NA; DNA: TGTGCCAGCAGCCAGAGATCGGATACGCAGTATTTT; CDR3: CASSQRSDTQYF
length: 13; V: TRBV29-1; D: NA; J: TRBJ1-1; size: NA; DNA: TGCAGCGTGGGAGACCCGGTGAACACTGAAGCTTTCTTT; CDR3: CSVGDPVNTEAFF
length: 13; V: TRBV19; D: NA; J: TRBJ1-1; size: NA; DNA: TGTGCCAGTAGTACTGGGCGGTACACTGAAGCTTTCTTT; CDR3: CASSTGRYTEAFF
length: 15; V: TRBV15; D: TRBD2; J: TRBJ2-5; size: NA; DNA: TGTGCCACCAGCAGGAGCGGGGGGGCCGGGGAGACCCAGTACTTC; CDR3: CATSRSGGAGETQYF
length: 13; V: TRBV30; D: NA; J: TRBJ1-2; size: NA; DNA: TGTGCCTCAACCCAGCAGGGAAACTATGGCTACACCTTC; CDR3: CASTQQGNYGYTF
length: 12; V: TRBV30; D: NA; J: TRBJ1-2; size: few; DNA: TGTGCCTGGAGCCACGGACCGGGGGGCTACACCTTC; CDR3: CAWSHGPGGYTF
length: 14; V: TRBV5-4; D: NA; J: TRBJ2-3; size: once; DNA: TGTGCCAGCAGCTTGGGAAGGGGAAGTATCACGGAGTATTTT; CDR3: CASSLGRGSITEYF
length: 14; V: TRBV5-1; D: TRBD1; J: TRBJ1-2; size: NA; DNA: TGCGCCAGCAGTACCGGACAGGGCATCTATGGCTACACCTTC; CDR3: CASSTGQGIYGYTF
length: 14; V: TRBV5-1; D: NA; J: TRBJ2-5; size: NA; DNA: TGCGCCAGCAGCTTGGATTATCCGGGAGAGACCCAGTACTTC; CDR3: CASSLDYPGETQYF
length: 14; V: TRBV5-1; D: NA; J: TRBJ2-2; size: NA; DNA: TGCGCCAGCAGACAGCGAACGAACACCGGGGAGCTGTTTTTT; CDR3: CASRQRTNTGELFF
length: 11; V: TRBV29-1; D: NA; J: TRBJ1-2; size: NA; DNA: TGCAGCGCTGATGAGGACTATGGCTACACCTTC; CDR3: CSADEDYGYTF
length: 15; V: TRBV29-1; D: TRBD2; J: TRBJ2-3; size: NA; DNA: TGCAGCGTGAATAGCGGGGGGGCCCCGGCAGATACGCAGTATTTT; CDR3: CSVNSGGAPADTQYF
length: 17; V: TRBV10-3; D: TRBD1; J: TRBJ1-4; size: NA; DNA: TGTGCCAGTGAACCGGGACAGGGCACCACTGGAGATGAAAAACTGTTTTTT; CDR3: CASEPGQGTTGDEKLFF
length: 13; V: TRBV7-9; D: NA; J: TRBJ2-7; size: NA; DNA: TGTGCCAGCGCCCGGGGACGGGTTGGGGAGCAGTACTTC; CDR3: CASARGRVGEQYF
length: 14; V: TRBV2; D: NA; J: TRBJ2-7; size: NA; DNA: TGTGCCAGCAGTCCCCGTCCCCTCTCCTACGAGCAGTACTTC; CDR3: CASSPRPLSYEQYF
length: 13; V: TRBV11-2; D: NA; J: TRBJ1-2; size: once; DNA: TGTGCCAGCAGCTTAGGCAGGGGCTATGGCTACACCTTC; CDR3: CASSLGRGYGYTF
length: 16; V: TRBV28; D: NA; J: TRBJ1-5; size: NA; DNA: TGTGCCAGCAGTGTGGCGGGGAGAGATAGCAATCAGCCCCAGCATTTT; CDR3: CASSVAGRDSNQPQHF
length: 15; V: TRBV6-6; D: NA; J: TRBJ1-1; size: NA; DNA: TGTGCCAGCAGTTTGAGATCAGGGCTTAACACTGAAGCTTTCTTT; CDR3: CASSLRSGLNTEAFF
length: 13; V: TRBV6-1; D: TRBD1; J: TRBJ1-2; size: few; DNA: TGTGCCACCCAACTCCAGGGGGATAGTGGCTACACCTTC; CDR3: CATQLQGDSGYTF
length: 15; V: TRBV7-2; D: NA; J: TRBJ1-1; size: once; DNA: TGTGCCAGCTGTGTGGGGGGCGAAGGGAGGACTGAAGCTTTCTTT; CDR3: CASCVGGEGRTEAFF
length: 12; V: TRBV6-6; D: TRBD1; J: TRBJ1-2; size: NA; DNA: TGTGCCAGCAGTTCGGACAGGGGAGGCTACACCTTC; CDR3: CASSSDRGGYTF
length: 17; V: TRBV11-3; D: TRBD2; J: TRBJ2-1; size: NA; DNA: TGTGCCAGCAGCTTAGATCCCCAAGCGGGAGGGCCAAATGAGCAGTTCTTC; CDR3: CASSLDPQAGGPNEQFF
length: 14; V: TRBV18; D: TRBD1; J: TRBJ1-4; size: few; DNA: TGTGCCAGCTCACTGGGACAGGGACGTGAAAAACTGTTTTTT; CDR3: CASSLGQGREKLFF
length: 13; V: TRBV19; D: NA; J: TRBJ1-2; size: NA; DNA: TGTGCCAGTAGTTTCGGCAGGGCGGGCGGCTACACCTTC; CDR3: CASSFGRAGGYTF
length: 15; V: TRBV18; D: TRBD1; J: TRBJ1-2; size: NA; DNA: TGTGCCAGCTCACCTCTCGGGCAGGGGGGCTATGGCTACACCTTC; CDR3: CASSPLGQGGYGYTF
length: 15; V: TRBV2; D: TRBD1; J: TRBJ1-6; size: NA; DNA: TGTGCCAGCCACCCCGGACAGGGGACGAATTCACCCCTCCACTTT; CDR3: CASHPGQGTNSPLHF
length: 16; V: TRBV7-2; D: TRBD1; J: TRBJ1-4; size: NA; DNA: TGTGCCAGCAGCGCGACCATCGGACAGGTCCATGAAAAACTGTTTTTT; CDR3: CASSATIGQVHEKLFF
length: 13; V: TRBV10-3; D: NA; J: TRBJ2-2; size: NA; DNA: TGTGCCATCAGCGTTGACACTGCCGGGGAGCTGTTTTTT; CDR3: CAISVDTAGELFF
length: 12; V: TRBV29-1; D: TRBD1; J: TRBJ1-1; size: NA; DNA: TGCAGCGTGTTCGACAGGGGGACTGAAGCTTTCTTT; CDR3: CSVFDRGTEAFF
length: 17; V: TRBV9; D: TRBD2; J: TRBJ2-2; size: NA; DNA: TGTGCCAGCAGCCCTAGGGGGGGCGGGAGGGTCACCGGGGAGCTGTTTTTT; CDR3: CASSPRGGGRVTGELFF
length: 15; V: TRBV18; D: TRBD1; J: TRBJ1-2; size: NA; DNA: TGTGCCAGCTCACCAGGGACAGGAGGGGGTTATGGCTACACCTTC; CDR3: CASSPGTGGGYGYTF
length: 14; V: TRBV5-6; D: TRBD2; J: TRBJ2-1; size: NA; DNA: TGTGCCAGCAGCCTGCGGAGGCGGGGGAATGAGCAGTTCTTC; CDR3: CASSLRRRGNEQFF
length: 14; V: TRBV7-2; D: NA; J: TRBJ1-2; size: NA; DNA: TGTGCCAGCAGCTTAGCGTCCGGTTTCGATGGCTACACCTTC; CDR3: CASSLASGFDGYTF
length: 14; V: TRBV29-1; D: NA; J: TRBJ1-4; size: NA; DNA: TGCAGCGTTAGTGGGACCGCCCGAGGCGAAAAACTGTTTTTT; CDR3: CSVSGTARGEKLFF
length: 15; V: TRBV4-2; D: TRBD2; J: TRBJ2-5; size: NA; DNA: TGTGCCAGCAGCCAAGGAGGGACTAGGCAGGAGACCCAGTACTTC; CDR3: CASSQGGTRQETQYF
length: 18; V: TRBV14; D: NA; J: TRBJ1-4; size: NA; DNA: TGTGCCAGCAGCCAAGAACGGTTAAGAGGGGACAACCAAGAAAAACTGTTTTTT; CDR3: CASSQERLRGDNQEKLFF
length: 14; V: TRBV5-4; D: TRBD2; J: TRBJ2-5; size: NA; DNA: TGTGCCAGCAGCTCCCCCGGGACTAGCGAGACCCAGTACTTC; CDR3: CASSSPGTSETQYF
length: 15; V: TRBV11-2; D: TRBD1; J: TRBJ1-6; size: NA; DNA: TGTGCCAGCAGCTTCACCGGGACAGGGAATTCACCCCTCCACTTT; CDR3: CASSFTGTGNSPLHF
length: 10; V: TRBV29-1; D: NA; J: TRBJ1-2; size: once; DNA: TGCAGCGTTGTAAGGACCAAGTTGACCTTC; CDR3: CSVVRTKLTF
length: 14; V: TRBV11-3; D: TRBD1; J: TRBJ1-2; size: NA; DNA: TGTGCCAGCAGCTTAGGGGTCAGGGGGTATGGCTACACCTTC; CDR3: CASSLGVRGYGYTF
length: 14; V: TRBV5-4; D: NA; J: TRBJ2-5; size: NA; DNA: TGTGCCAGCAGCTTGGGGACCGCCAGGGAGACCCAGTACTTC; CDR3: CASSLGTARETQYF
length: 15; V: TRBV19; D: NA; J: TRBJ2-7; size: NA; DNA: TGTGCCAGTAGTATCACAGGATTCGGACCCCACGAGCAGTACTTC; CDR3: CASSITGFGPHEQYF
length: 13; V: TRBV2; D: NA; J: TRBJ2-3; size: NA; DNA: TGTGCCAGCAGTGATTCTATCCCAGATACGCAGTATTTT; CDR3: CASSDSIPDTQYF
length: 14; V: TRBV7-9; D: NA; J: TRBJ2-1; size: many; DNA: TGTGCCAGCAGCTTAATTGAAGGGGTGGGTGAGCAGTTCTTC; CDR3: CASSLIEGVGEQFF
length: 18; V: TRBV11-3; D: NA; J: TRBJ1-6; size: NA; DNA: TGTGCCAGCAGCTTAGGTGGGATACTCAGGGAGTCCAATTCACCCCTCCACTTT; CDR3: CASSLGGILRESNSPLHF